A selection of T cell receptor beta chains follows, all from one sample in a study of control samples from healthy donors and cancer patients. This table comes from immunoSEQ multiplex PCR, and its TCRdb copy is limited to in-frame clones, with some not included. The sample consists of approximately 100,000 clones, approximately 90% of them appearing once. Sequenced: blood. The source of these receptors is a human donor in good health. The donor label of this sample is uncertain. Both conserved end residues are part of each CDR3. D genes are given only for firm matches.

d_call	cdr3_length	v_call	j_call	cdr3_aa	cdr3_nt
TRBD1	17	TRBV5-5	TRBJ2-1	CASSLKTGTGPRDEQFF	TGTGCCAGCAGCTTGAAAACCGGGACAGGGCCTAGGGATGAGCAGTTCTTC
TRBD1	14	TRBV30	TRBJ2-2	CALRGQGNTGELFF	TGTGCCCTACGAGGACAGGGGAACACCGGGGAGCTGTTTTTT
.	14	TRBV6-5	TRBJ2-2	CASSTVWRTGELFF	TGTGCCAGCAGTACCGTTTGGCGAACCGGGGAGCTGTTTTTT
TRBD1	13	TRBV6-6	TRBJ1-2	CASRRDRPYGYTF	TGTGCCAGCAGAAGGGACAGGCCTTATGGCTACACCTTC
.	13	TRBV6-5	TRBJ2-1	CASSLVSYNEQFF	TGTGCCAGCAGCTTGGTCTCCTACAATGAGCAGTTCTTC
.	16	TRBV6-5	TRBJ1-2	CASSYYLQGGGYGYTF	TGTGCCAGCAGTTACTATCTACAGGGCGGCGGCTATGGCTACACCTTC
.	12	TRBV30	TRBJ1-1	CAWSYLGTEAFF	TGTGCCTGGAGTTATCTGGGCACTGAAGCTTTCTTT
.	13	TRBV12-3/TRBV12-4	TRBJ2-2	CASSFANTGELFF	TGTGCCAGCAGTTTCGCGAACACCGGGGAGCTGTTTTTT
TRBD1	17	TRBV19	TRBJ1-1	CASSPADRQLMNTEAFF	TGTGCCAGTAGTCCCGCGGACAGGCAGCTCATGAACACTGAGGCTTTCTTT
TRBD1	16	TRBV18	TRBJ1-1	CASSPSLQGTGTEAFF	TGTGCCAGCTCACCATCCCTACAGGGGACGGGCACTGAAGCTTTCTTT
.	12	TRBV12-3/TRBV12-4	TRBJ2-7	CASSTRTYEQYF	TGTGCCAGCAGTACAAGAACCTACGAGCAGTACTTC
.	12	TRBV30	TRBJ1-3	CAWSGAGNTIYF	TGTGCCTGGAGTGGGGCTGGAAACACCATATATTTT